These 26 T cell receptor beta chains originate from one sample sequenced in a study of vaccination effects on CD4 cells after COVID-19. Antigen-specific CD4+ T cells were expanded (with viral peptide pools) by the ViraFEST assay ahead of sequencing. Upon completion of around ten days in culture, CD4+ T cells were isolated. Nucleocapsid antibody tests were negative, and the vaccine recipients had no prior SARS-CoV-2 infection. Method: immunoSEQ multiplex PCR; TCRdb's copy keeps in-frame clones and lacks some. The sample consists of 40,000 to 50,000 clones, roughly 70% of them appearing once. Antigens for these TCRs are unknown. The material was CD4+ T cells from PBMCs cultured with HCoV-OC43 spike peptides, obtained before COVID-19 vaccination. Subset described: HCoV-OC43 spike overlapping peptide pool stimulation. The receptors here all came from a human donor who received a COVID-19 vaccine.

J is TRBJ1-1 and V is TRBV9; D not certain. Looked up from germline, CDR1 is SGDLS and CDR2 is YYNGEE. Trimming removed 6 bases from V and 4 bases from J, with 13 bases in between. This CDR3 has 13 residues. CDR3 coding DNA: TGTGCCAGCACCTCCGGCCTGGGCACTGAAGCTTTCTTT. Translated: CASTSGLGTEAFF.

V gene TRBV7-9 combines with J gene TRBJ1-2, with TRBD1 matching 7 bases. V dropped 4 bases and J dropped 8; count of bases not matched to a gene: 1. The CDR3 length is 11 residues. Per the germline V gene, CDR1 is SEHNR and CDR2 is FQNEAQ (reference sequence). This CDR3 reads CASSSGGGYTF. DNA for the CDR3: TGTGCCAGCAGCTCAGGGGGGGGCTACACCTTC.

The rearrangement joins TRBV29-1 to TRBJ2-1; 10 nucleotides align to TRBD2. Germline loops: CDR1 SQVTM, CDR2 ANQGSEA. After removal of 4 bases from V and 8 bases from J, the junction contained 5 bases not matched to a gene. CDR3 length equals 13 residues. The CDR3 spells CSVGLAGEHEQFF. CDR3 DNA: TGCAGCGTTGGGCTAGCGGGAGAACATGAGCAGTTCTTC.

The chain has TRBV5-1 and TRBJ2-1; the match to TRBD1 covers 10 bases. The CDR3 is 14 residues long. Trimming cost V 7 bases and J 4 bases; bases outside gene matches: 5. Germline loops: CDR1 SGHRS, CDR2 YFSETQ. CDR3 in amino acids: CASWTGGSYNEQFF. The CDR3 nucleotides read TGCGCCAGCTGGACAGGGGGAAGTTACAATGAGCAGTTCTTC.

Here the CDR3 reads CASSPSGGGNTEAFF. CDR3 in DNA: TGTGCCAGCAGCCCCTCCGGGGGTGGAAACACTGAAGCTTTCTTT. The rearrangement uses TRBV7-9 and TRBJ1-1; perhaps TRBD1 as D (5 bases). CDR1 is SEHNR and CDR2 is FQNEAQ in the germline V gene (reference sequence). This CDR3 spans 15 amino acids. Trimming left V 5 bases short and J 2 bases short, with 15 bases between.

The rearrangement joins TRBV6-2 or TRBV6-3 to TRBJ1-5; D ambiguous. The V end lost 5 bases, the J end lost 0 bases, and 8 bases lay between the germline ends. CDR3 length: 14 amino acids. Germline CDR1 MNHEY, CDR2 SVGEGT. The CDR3 loop reads CASSPDYSNQPQHF. Here the CDR3 DNA reads TGTGCCAGCAGTCCGGACTATAGCAATCAGCCCCAGCATTTT.

The CDR3, as DNA: TGCAGCGCCCAAGACGGGACTACTAGCACAGATACGCAGTATTTT. Translated: CSAQDGTTSTDTQYF. The genes are TRBV29-1 and TRBJ2-3; 7 nucleotides match TRBD2. The CDR3 contains 15 residues. Germline V gene data show CDR1 as SQVTM and CDR2 as ANQGSEA. Trimming at V came to 7 bases and at J to 0 bases, leaving 10 bases not matched to a gene.

This clone was seen a handful of times. The chain carries TRBV7-9 and TRBJ2-7; weak D call: TRBD2 (5 bases). Germline lookup yields CDR1 SEHNR and CDR2 FQNEAQ (reference sequence). V was cut by 0 bases and J by 5 bases, with 17 bases left in between. This CDR3 has 16 residues. The CDR3 DNA is TGTGCCAGCAGCTTAGCGCGGTCGGGGTATGCGGACGAGCAGTACTTC. Amino acids: CASSLARSGYADEQYF.

The rearrangement uses TRBV21-1 and TRBJ2-5. TRBV21-1 is marked as a pseudogene. The CDR3 has 17 residues. Here the CDR3 DNA reads TGTGCCAGCACCCCCCCCGGGACCAGTACCTTCCAAGAGACCCAGTACTTC. Protein sequence: CASTPPGTSTFQETQYF.

The chain employs TRBV4-1 and TRBJ2-7, with 11 positions matching TRBD1. V was pared by 3 bases and J by 3 bases, with 7 bases of the junction left unmatched. CDR1 is MGHRA, CDR2 YSYEKL, per germline. The CDR3 is made up of 16 amino acids. The CDR3 DNA sequence: TGCGCCAGCAGCCAGACCCCGGACAGGGGGCGCTACGAGCAGTACTTC. This encodes CASSQTPDRGRYEQYF.

CDR3 sequence reads: CASSSFRRDRDRRGTEAFF. The CDR3 DNA sequence: TGTGCCAGCAGCTCCTTTAGACGGGACAGAGACAGACGAGGCACTGAAGCTTTCTTT. The chain recombines TRBV11-2 with TRBJ1-1; 7 nucleotides align to TRBD1. Trimming at V came to 4 bases and at J to 4 bases, leaving 21 bases not matched to a gene. Germline-derived CDR1 and CDR2 are SGHAT and FQNNGV. This CDR3 is 19 amino acids long.

The chain employs TRBV19 and TRBJ2-1, with TRBD2 matching over 12 bases. Germline CDR1 is LNHDA and CDR2 is SQIVND (reference sequence). CDR3 length: 14 amino acids. Trimming took 6 bases from V and 5 from J; bases not matched to a gene: 2. Here the CDR3 DNA reads TGTGCCAGTAGGGGACTAGCGGGTAACAATGAGCAGTTCTTC. Translating it yields CASRGLAGNNEQFF.

The chain joins TRBV28 to TRBJ1-5, with D uncertain. V dropped 2 bases and J dropped 6 bases, with 11 bases sitting between them. The CDR3 spans 14 residues. Per the germline V gene, CDR1 is MDHEN and CDR2 is SYDVKM. The DNA for the CDR3 is TGTGCCAGCAGTTTAGGCCAGACCGGTCAGCCCCAGCATTTT. Translated, it gives CASSLGQTGQPQHF.

This chain links TRBV2 with TRBJ2-2, with 9 bases matching TRBD2. The germline CDR1 and CDR2 sequences are SNHLY and FYNNEI. The CDR3 is made up of 13 amino acids. J gave up 6 bases and V 8 bases, and 4 bases lay outside the gene matches. The CDR3 sequence: CASGGGEAGELFF. The CDR3 DNA is TGTGCCAGCGGCGGGGGGGAGGCCGGGGAGCTGTTTTTT.

The rearrangement links TRBV5-1 to TRBJ2-6; D call uncertain. Deletions cut 3 bases from V and 5 bases from J, with 18 bases between. CDR3 size: 17 residues. CDR1 and CDR2 from the germline V gene are SGHRS and YFSETQ. The CDR3 nucleotides are TGCGCCAGCAGCTCGGCCCTGGGTCTCCCTTGGGCCAACGTCCTGACTTTC. This translates into CASSSALGLPWANVLTF.

This clone was found once. The chain recombines TRBV3-1 (or the pseudogene TRBV3-2) with TRBJ1-1; D uncertain. The CDR3 is made up of 14 amino acids. CDR1 and CDR2 (germline): LGHDT, YNNKEL (reference sequence). Between the trimmed V and J ends, which lost 5 bases and 2 bases, there was a span of 12 bases. The CDR3 region is CASSSVAGNTEAFF. In DNA, the CDR3 is TGTGCCAGCAGCTCCGTGGCGGGCAACACTGAAGCTTTCTTT.

The gene calls are TRBV7-9 and TRBJ1-4; D call uncertain. CDR3 size: 15 residues. The germline V and J ends were trimmed by 5 bases and 4 bases, with 14 bases remaining between them. Germline CDR1 SEHNR, CDR2 FQNEAQ (reference sequence). CDR3 bases: TGTGCCAGCAGCGCACTATATGGGGATAATGAAAAACTGTTTTTT. This sequence encodes CASSALYGDNEKLFF. The whole variable domain, remainder taken from reference TRBV7-9 and TRBJ1-4, is DTGVSQNPRHKITKRGQNVTFRCDPISEHNRLYWYRQTLGQGPEFLTYFQNEAQLEKSRLLSDRFSAERPKGSFSTLEIQRTEQGDSAMYLCASSALYGDNEKLFFGSGTQLSVL.

In its sample, this clone was seen a few times. The chain joins TRBV7-2 to TRBJ1-6, with no clear D. CDR1 is SGHTA, CDR2 FQGNSA, per germline. The length of the CDR3 is 13 residues. The V and J ends lost 1 base and 10 bases respectively, with 8 bases between them. The CDR3 loop reads CASSLGVRSPLHF. Written as DNA, the CDR3 is TGTGCCAGCAGCTTAGGGGTGCGGTCACCCCTCCACTTT.

This clone has at least ten counts. The rearrangement uses TRBV2 and TRBJ1-2; unclear D gene. The CDR3 covers 13 residues. V lost 7 bases and J 9 bases, leaving 18 bases between the germline ends. The germline gives CDR1 SNHLY, CDR2 FYNNEI. The CDR3: CASKRSEGASYTF. The CDR3 coding sequence is TGTGCCAGCAAAAGAAGCGAGGGAGCTAGCTACACCTTC.

The rearrangement links TRBV10-3 to TRBJ1-2; D uncertain. The germline V gene encodes CDR1 ENHRY and CDR2 SYGVKD. V gave up 4 bases and J gave up 7 bases, with 10 bases separating them. The CDR3 runs to 12 residues. CDR3 protein: CAISAEGGGYTF. As DNA, the CDR3 is TGTGCCATCAGTGCCGAGGGCGGTGGCTACACCTTC.

The rearrangement joins TRBV19 to TRBJ1-6; no definite D call. Germline V gene data show CDR1 as LNHDA and CDR2 as SQIVND (reference sequence). The CDR3 extends over 15 amino acids. With 8 bases removed from V and 0 bases from J, the gap between germline ends came to 11 bases. The CDR3 DNA sequence: TGTGCCAGTTCGCCCAACTTCTCCTATAATTCACCCCTCCACTTT. Encoded protein: CASSPNFSYNSPLHF.

The chain recombines TRBV18 with TRBJ1-2; 9 bases match TRBD1. The V gene end was trimmed by 3 bases and the J gene end by 3 bases; junction bases not matched to a gene: 2. CDR1 is KGHSH, CDR2 LQKENI, per germline. The CDR3 spans 14 residues. This CDR3 reads CASSPRQGDYGYTF. In DNA, the CDR3 is TGTGCCAGCTCACCCAGACAGGGGGACTATGGCTACACCTTC. The full variable domain, with the rest looked up from reference TRBV18 and TRBJ1-2, is NAGVMQNPRHLVRRRGQEARLRCSPMKGHSHVYWYRQLPEEGLKFMVYLQKENIIDESGMPKERFSAEFPKEGPSILRIQQVVRGDSAAYFCASSPRQGDYGYTFGSGTRLTVV.

The V and J genes are TRBV3-1 (or the pseudogene TRBV3-2) and TRBJ1-1; D gene ambiguous. The ends were cut back, 2 bases at V and 2 bases at J, with 6 bases in the middle. From germline, CDR1 is LGHDT and CDR2 YNNKEL (reference sequence). This CDR3 is built from 13 residues. This CDR3 is CASSQLGNTEAFF. CDR3 in DNA: TGTGCCAGCAGCCAACTGGGAAACACTGAAGCTTTCTTT.

CDR3: CATSRVWGSGYTF. In DNA, the CDR3 is TGTGCCACCAGCAGAGTCTGGGGGTCTGGCTACACCTTC. The chain joins TRBV15 to TRBJ1-2; TRBD1 might be the D (5 bases). This CDR3 region has 13 residues. Germline V gene sequence: CDR1 LNHNV, CDR2 YYDKDF (reference sequence). The V end was cut by 1 base, the J end by 7 bases, with 10 bases between.

The rearrangement uses TRBV19 and TRBJ2-5; tentatively, D is TRBD1 or TRBD2 (5 bases each). CDR1 and CDR2 (germline): LNHDA, SQIVND (reference sequence). Trimming removed 3 bases from V and 5 bases from J, with 19 bases in between. This CDR3 spans 16 amino acids. The CDR3 reads CASSMSGQLKRETQYF. CDR3 bases: TGTGCCAGTAGTATGTCGGGGCAGCTAAAACGGGAGACCCAGTACTTC.

The CDR3 DNA reads as TGCGCCAGCAGCTTGGCCAGCAAGCCCGCAGATACGCAGTATTTT. This gives the protein CASSLASKPADTQYF. The V and J genes are TRBV5-1 and TRBJ2-3; D is unclear. CDR3 length equals 15 residues. V dropped 0 bases and J dropped 4 bases, with 12 bases sitting between them. Germline CDR1 is SGHRS and CDR2 is YFSETQ.